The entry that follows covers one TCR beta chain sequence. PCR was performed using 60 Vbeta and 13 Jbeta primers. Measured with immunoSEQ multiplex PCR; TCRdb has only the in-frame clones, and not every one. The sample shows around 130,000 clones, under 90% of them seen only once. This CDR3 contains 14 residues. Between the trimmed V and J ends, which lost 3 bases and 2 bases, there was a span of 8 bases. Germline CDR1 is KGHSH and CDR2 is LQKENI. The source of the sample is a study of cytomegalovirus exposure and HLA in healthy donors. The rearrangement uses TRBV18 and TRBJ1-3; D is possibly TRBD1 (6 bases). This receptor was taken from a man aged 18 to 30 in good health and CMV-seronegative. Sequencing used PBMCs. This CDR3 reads CASSPGHTGNTIYF. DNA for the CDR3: TGTGCCAGCTCACCGGGACATACTGGAAACACCATATATTTT.